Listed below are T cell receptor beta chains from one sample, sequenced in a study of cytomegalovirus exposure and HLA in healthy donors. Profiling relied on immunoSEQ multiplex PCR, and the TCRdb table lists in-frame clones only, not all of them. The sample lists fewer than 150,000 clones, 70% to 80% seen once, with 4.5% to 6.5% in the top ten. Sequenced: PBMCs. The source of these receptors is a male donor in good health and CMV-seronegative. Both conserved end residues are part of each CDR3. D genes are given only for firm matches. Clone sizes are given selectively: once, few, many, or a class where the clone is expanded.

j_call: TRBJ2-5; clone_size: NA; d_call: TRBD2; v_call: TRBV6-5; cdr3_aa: CASEATSGGRETQYF; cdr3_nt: TGTGCCAGCGAAGCCACTAGCGGGGGGAGAGAGACCCAGTACTTC
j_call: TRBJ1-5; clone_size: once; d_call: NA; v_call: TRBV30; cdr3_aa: CAWSTLEGQPQHF; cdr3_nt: TGTGCCTGGAGTACCCTCGAGGGCCAGCCCCAGCATTTT
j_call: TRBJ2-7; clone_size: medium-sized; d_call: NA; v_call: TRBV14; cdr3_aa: CASSQFGGTGQYF; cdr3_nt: TGTGCCAGCAGCCAATTTGGGGGGACTGGGCAGTACTTC
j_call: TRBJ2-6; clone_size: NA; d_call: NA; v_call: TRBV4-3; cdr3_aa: CASSQDFGGRDSGANVLTF; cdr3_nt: TGCGCCAGCAGCCAAGATTTCGGCGGCAGAGACTCTGGGGCCAACGTCCTGACTTTC
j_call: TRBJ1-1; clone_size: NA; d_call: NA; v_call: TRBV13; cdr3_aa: CASSPPRRSTEAFF; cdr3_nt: TGTGCCAGCAGCCCCCCCCGGAGGAGCACTGAAGCTTTCTTT
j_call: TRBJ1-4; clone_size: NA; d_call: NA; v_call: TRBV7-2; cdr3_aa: CASSSVGRGEKLFF; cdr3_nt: TGTGCCAGCAGCTCGGTAGGGAGGGGTGAAAAACTGTTTTTT
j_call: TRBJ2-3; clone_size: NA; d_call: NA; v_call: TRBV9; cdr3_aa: CASSPSENTQYF; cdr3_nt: TGTGCCAGCAGCCCCTCGGAGAATACGCAGTATTTT
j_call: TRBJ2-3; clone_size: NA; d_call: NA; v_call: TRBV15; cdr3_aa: CATSRDPNMGDTQYF; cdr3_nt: TGTGCCACCAGCAGAGATCCTAATATGGGCGATACGCAGTATTTT
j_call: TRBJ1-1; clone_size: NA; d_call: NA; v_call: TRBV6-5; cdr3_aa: CASSRATVTNTEAFF; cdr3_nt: TGTGCCAGCAGTCGAGCGACAGTGACGAACACTGAAGCTTTCTTT
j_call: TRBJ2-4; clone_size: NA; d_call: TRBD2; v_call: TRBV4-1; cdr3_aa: CASSPLRGGDKNIQYF; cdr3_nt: TGCGCCAGCAGCCCCCTTCGGGGGGGGGACAAAAACATTCAGTACTTC
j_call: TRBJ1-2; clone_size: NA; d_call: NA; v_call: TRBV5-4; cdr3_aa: CASSLEERVVYTF; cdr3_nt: TGTGCCAGCAGCTTGGAAGAGAGGGTTGTCTACACCTTC
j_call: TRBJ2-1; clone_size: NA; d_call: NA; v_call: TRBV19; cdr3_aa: CASSLPGIRDEQFF; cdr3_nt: TGTGCCAGTAGCCTACCGGGGATTCGGGATGAGCAGTTCTTC
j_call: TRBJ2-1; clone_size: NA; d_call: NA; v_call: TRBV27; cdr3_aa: CASSSTGFRQFF; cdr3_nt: TGTGCCAGCAGCAGTACAGGCTTCAGGCAGTTCTTC
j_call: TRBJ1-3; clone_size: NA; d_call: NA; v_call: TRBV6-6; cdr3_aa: CASILSAISGNTIYF; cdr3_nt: TGTGCCAGCATACTATCGGCTATCTCTGGAAACACCATATATTTT
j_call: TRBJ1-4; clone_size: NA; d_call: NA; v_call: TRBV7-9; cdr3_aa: CASSSGVEKLFF; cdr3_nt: TGTGCCAGCAGCTCAGGGGTGGAAAAACTGTTTTTT
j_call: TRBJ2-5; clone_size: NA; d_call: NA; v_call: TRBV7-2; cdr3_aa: CASSLQASPMNF; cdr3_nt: TGTGCCAGCAGCTTACAGGCTAGCCCCATGAACTTC
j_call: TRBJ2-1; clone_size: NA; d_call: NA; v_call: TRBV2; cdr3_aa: CASRLRGLRGDNEQFF; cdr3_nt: TGTGCCAGCAGGCTCAGGGGGCTCCGGGGGGACAATGAGCAGTTCTTC
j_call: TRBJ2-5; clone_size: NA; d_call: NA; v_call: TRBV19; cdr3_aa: CATTARGQYQETQYF; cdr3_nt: TGTGCCACCACGGCTAGGGGCCAATACCAAGAGACCCAGTACTTC
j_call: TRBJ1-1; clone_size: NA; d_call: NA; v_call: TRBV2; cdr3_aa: CASIMRSPEAFF; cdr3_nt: TGTGCCAGCATAATGAGATCCCCTGAAGCTTTCTTT
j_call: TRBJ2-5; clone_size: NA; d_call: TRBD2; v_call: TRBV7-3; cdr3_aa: CASSQGLAEQETQYF; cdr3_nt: TGTGCCAGCAGCCAGGGACTAGCGGAACAAGAGACCCAGTACTTC
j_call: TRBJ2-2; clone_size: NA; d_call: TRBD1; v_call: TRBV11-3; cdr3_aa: CASSLIGKTGTGELFF; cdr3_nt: TGTGCCAGCAGCTTAATCGGCAAGACAGGGACCGGGGAGCTGTTTTTT
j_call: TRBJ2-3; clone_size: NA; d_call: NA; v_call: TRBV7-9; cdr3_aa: CASSLQGGDTQYF; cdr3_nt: TGTGCCAGCAGCTTACAGGGTGGTGATACGCAGTATTTT
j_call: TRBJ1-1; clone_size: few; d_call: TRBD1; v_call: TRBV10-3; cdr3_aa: CATRGQMNTEAFF; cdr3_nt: TGTGCCACCCGGGGACAGATGAACACTGAAGCTTTCTTT
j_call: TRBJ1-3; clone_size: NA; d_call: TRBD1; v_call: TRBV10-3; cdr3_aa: CAIGQGARYGNTIYF; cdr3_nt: TGTGCCATCGGGCAGGGGGCGCGTTATGGAAACACCATATATTTT
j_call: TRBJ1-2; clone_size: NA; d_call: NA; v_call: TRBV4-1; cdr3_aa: CASSLRDKSNYGYTF; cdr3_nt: TGCGCCAGCAGCCTACGGGACAAATCTAACTATGGCTACACCTTC
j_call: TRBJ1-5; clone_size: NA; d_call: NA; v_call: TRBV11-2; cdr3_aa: CASSPDTNQPQHF; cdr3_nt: TGTGCCAGCAGCCCTGACACAAATCAGCCCCAGCATTTT
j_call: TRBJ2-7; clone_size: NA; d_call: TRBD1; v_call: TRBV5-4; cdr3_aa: CASSSRTGGYEQYF; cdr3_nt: TGTGCCAGCAGCTCCCGGACAGGGGGCTACGAGCAGTACTTC
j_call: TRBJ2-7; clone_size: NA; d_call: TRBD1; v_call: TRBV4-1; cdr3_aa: CASSQKGQGGYEQYF; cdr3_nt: TGCGCCAGCAGCCAGAAAGGACAGGGGGGATACGAGCAGTACTTC
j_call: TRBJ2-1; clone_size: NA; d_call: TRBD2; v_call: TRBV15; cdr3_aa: CATSAGGLDEQFF; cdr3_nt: TGTGCCACCAGCGCGGGGGGCCTGGATGAGCAGTTCTTC
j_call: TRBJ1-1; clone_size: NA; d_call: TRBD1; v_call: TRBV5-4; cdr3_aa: CASSKPGQESEAFF; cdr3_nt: TGTGCCAGCAGCAAACCGGGACAGGAGTCTGAAGCTTTCTTT
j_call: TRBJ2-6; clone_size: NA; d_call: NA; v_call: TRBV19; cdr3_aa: CASSIFTGGSGANVLTF; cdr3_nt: TGTGCCAGTAGTATATTTACCGGGGGCTCTGGGGCCAACGTCCTGACTTTC
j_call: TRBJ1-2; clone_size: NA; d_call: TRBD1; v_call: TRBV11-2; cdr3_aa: CASSLGGQGSSNYGYTF; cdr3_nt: TGTGCCAGCAGCTTAGGGGGACAGGGGTCCTCTAACTATGGCTACACCTTC
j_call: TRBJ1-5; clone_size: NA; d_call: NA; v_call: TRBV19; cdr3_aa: CASSTGQGNNQPQHF; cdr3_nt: TGTGCCAGTAGTACTGGGCAGGGAAATAATCAGCCCCAGCATTTT
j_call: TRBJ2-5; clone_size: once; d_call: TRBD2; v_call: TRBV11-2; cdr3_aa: CASSFSGETQYF; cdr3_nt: TGTGCCAGCAGCTTTAGCGGGGAGACCCAGTACTTC
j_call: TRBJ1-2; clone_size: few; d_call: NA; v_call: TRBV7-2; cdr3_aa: CASRPDSGYGYTF; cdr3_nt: TGTGCCAGCAGACCAGACTCCGGGTATGGCTACACCTTC
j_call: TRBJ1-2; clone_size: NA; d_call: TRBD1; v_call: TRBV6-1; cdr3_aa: CATIQDRGYGYTF; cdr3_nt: TGTGCCACCATTCAGGACAGGGGTTATGGCTACACCTTC
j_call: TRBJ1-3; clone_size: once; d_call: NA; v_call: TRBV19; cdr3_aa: CASSGGQLFSGNTIYF; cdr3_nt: TGTGCCAGTAGTGGTGGACAGCTCTTCTCTGGAAACACCATATATTTT
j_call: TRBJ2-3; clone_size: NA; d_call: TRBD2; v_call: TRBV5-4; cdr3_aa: CASSLVAGTDTQYF; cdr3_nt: TGTGCCAGCAGCTTGGTAGCGGGGACAGATACGCAGTATTTT
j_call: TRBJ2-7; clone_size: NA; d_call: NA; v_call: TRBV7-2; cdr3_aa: CASSSSRGGLLEQYF; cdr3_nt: TGTGCCAGCAGCTCCTCCAGAGGGGGTCTCCTCGAGCAGTACTTC
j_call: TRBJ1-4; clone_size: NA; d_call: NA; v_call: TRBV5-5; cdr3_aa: CASSLAGTRNEKLFF; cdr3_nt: TGTGCCAGCAGCTTGGCCGGGACAAGGAATGAAAAACTGTTTTTT
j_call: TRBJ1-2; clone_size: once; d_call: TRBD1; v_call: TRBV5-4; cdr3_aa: CASSPGGQGFNYGYTF; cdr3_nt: TGTGCCAGCAGCCCGGGAGGACAGGGGTTTAACTATGGCTACACCTTC
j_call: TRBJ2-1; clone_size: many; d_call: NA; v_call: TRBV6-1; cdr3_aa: CASNLQGSHEQFF; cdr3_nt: TGTGCCAGCAACCTACAGGGCTCACATGAGCAGTTCTTC
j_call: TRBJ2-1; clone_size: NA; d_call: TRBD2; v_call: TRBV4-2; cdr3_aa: CASSQAQAASGGYSYNEQFF; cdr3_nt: TGTGCCAGCAGCCAAGCTCAGGCAGCTAGCGGGGGTTACTCCTACAATGAGCAGTTCTTC
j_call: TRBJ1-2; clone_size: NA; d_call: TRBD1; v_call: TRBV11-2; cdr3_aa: CASSLGQGSNYGYTF; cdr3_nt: TGTGCCAGCAGCTTGGGACAGGGTTCTAACTATGGCTACACCTTC
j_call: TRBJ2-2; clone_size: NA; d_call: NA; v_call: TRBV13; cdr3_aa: CASSQGRNTGELFF; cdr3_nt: TGTGCCAGCAGTCAGGGGCGGAACACCGGGGAGCTGTTTTTT
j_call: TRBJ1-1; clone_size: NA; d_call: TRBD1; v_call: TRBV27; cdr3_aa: CASRDRGMNTEAFF; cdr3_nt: TGTGCCAGCAGAGACAGGGGGATGAACACTGAAGCTTTCTTT
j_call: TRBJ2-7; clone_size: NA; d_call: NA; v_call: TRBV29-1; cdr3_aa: CSVREAEQYF; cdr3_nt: TGCAGCGTCAGGGAGGCCGAGCAGTACTTC
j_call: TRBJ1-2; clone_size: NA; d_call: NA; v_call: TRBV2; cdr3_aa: CASSEELLVGYTF; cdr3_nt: TGTGCCAGCAGTGAAGAATTACTTGTGGGCTACACCTTC